The 21 T cell receptor beta chains listed next were all sequenced from one sample in a study of PD-1 blockade in classical Hodgkin lymphoma (dated by TCRdb to 2019 to 2021). The library was produced with the immunoSEQ multiplex PCR assay. The immuneACCESS repertoire file appears here via TCRdb, limited to in-frame rearrangements. These files lack a portion of the clones; in checked studies, under half of the deficit traces to unresolved V genes, and the cause of the others is not known. This sample lists tens of thousands of clones; 75% to 90% were detected once. The top ten constitute under 25% of the sample. This specimen's time point label, per the study, means: cycle 1 day 1 (C1D1), immediately before nivolumab initiation. Every trial patient had relapsed after autologous stem cell transplantation, and cohorts A, B and C differed in prior brentuximab vedotin exposure. The sequencing used peripheral blood mononuclear cells (PBMCs), collected at baseline. The receptors were gathered from a human donor with classical Hodgkin lymphoma.

This rearrangement joins TRBV21-1 to TRBJ2-7; the DNA was not used to check the table's D call, TRBD1. TRBV21-1 is assigned pseudogene status. This CDR3 has 14 amino acids. In nucleotides, the CDR3 is TGTGCCAGCAGCTCACAGGGAGTGTCCTACGAGCAGTACTTC. Its translation: CASSSQGVSYEQYF.

The chain links TRBV5-1 to TRBJ1-1; D is unresolved. The V end was cut by 0 bases, the J end by 2 bases, with 14 bases between. CDR1 is SGHRS and CDR2 is YFSETQ in the germline V gene. The CDR3 covers 16 residues. The CDR3 DNA reads TGCGCCAGCAGCTTGGCCGGTAAGAGGCTTAACACTGAAGCTTTCTTT. Protein sequence: CASSLAGKRLNTEAFF.

Comments on this clone: The junction differs from germline at one of its ends, possibly a read error. The rearrangement links TRBV30 to TRBJ2-1; no firm D call. Per germline, CDR1 GTSNPN and CDR2 SVGIG (reference sequence). The CDR3 is 13 amino acids. CDR3 sequence (DNA): TGTGCCTGGAGTCAAGTCTCCCACAATGAGCAGTTCTTC. As protein: CAWSQVSHNEQFF.

The gene calls are TRBV27 and TRBJ1-5; TRBD1 matches at 9 bases. This CDR3 has 14 residues. The junction had 1 base not matched to a gene; V was cut back by 0 bases and J by 7 bases. In germline, CDR1 is MNHEY, CDR2 SMNVEV (reference sequence). The CDR3 coding sequence is TGTGCCAGCAGTTTATCGACAGGGGGACAGCCCCAGCATTTT. Translation: CASSLSTGGQPQHF.

Here the CDR3 reads CASSRNRGNTEAFF. The CDR3 DNA follows: TGCGCCAGCAGCCGTAACAGGGGGAACACTGAAGCTTTCTTT. The chain employs TRBV4-1 and TRBJ1-1; TRBD1 matches at 7 bases. The CDR3 consists of 14 residues. CDR1 and CDR2 (germline): MGHRA, YSYEKL. With 4 bases clipped from V and 1 base from J, the junction kept 3 bases outside the gene matches.

CDR3 DNA sequence: TGTGCCAGCAGGGATCCCAACACCGGGGAGCTGTTTTTT. Encoded protein: CASRDPNTGELFF. The V and J genes are TRBV6-1 and TRBJ2-2; D is undetermined. The CDR3 runs to 13 residues. V was shortened by 6 bases and J by 2 bases, with 7 bases between the two germline ends. Germline CDR1 MNHNS, CDR2 SASEGT.

V and J are TRBV7-8 and TRBJ1-5; 11 nucleotides match TRBD1. CDR3 length equals 15 residues. V shed 5 bases, J shed 6 bases, and the junction held 6 bases outside the gene matches. The germline CDR1 and CDR2 sequences are SGHVS and FQNEAQ. CDR3 protein: CASSKDRGPSQPQHF. CDR3 nucleotides: TGTGCCAGCAGCAAGGACAGGGGGCCGAGTCAGCCCCAGCATTTT.

The chain carries TRBV18 and TRBJ2-7; D may be TRBD2 (5 bases). From germline, CDR1 is KGHSH and CDR2 LQKENI. This CDR3 is 16 amino acids long. With 4 bases removed from V and 6 bases from J, the gap between germline ends came to 22 bases. In nucleotides, the CDR3 is TGTGCCAGCTCACGGGAGATTGTACAGAATCGGGGCGAGCAGTACTTC. The encoded protein is CASSREIVQNRGEQYF.

The chain has TRBV5-6 and TRBJ2-3; perhaps TRBD1 as D (6 bases). Trimming took 4 bases from V and 2 from J, leaving 14 bases between them. This CDR3 region has 15 residues. Germline lookup yields CDR1 SGHDT and CDR2 YYEEEE. The CDR3 nucleotides are TGTGCCAGCAGCCTAGGAGGACAGTTCACAGATACGCAGTATTTT. Its protein is CASSLGGQFTDTQYF. Full variable domain (outside the CDR3, taken from reference TRBV5-6 and TRBJ2-3): DAGVTQSPTHLIKTRGQQVTLRCSPKSGHDTVSWYQQALGQGPQFIFQYYEEEERQRGNFPDRFSGHQFPNYSSELNVNALLLGDSALYLCASSLGGQFTDTQYFGPGTRLTVL.

This rearrangement joins TRBV5-6 to TRBJ2-7, with D possibly being TRBD1 or TRBD2 (5 bases each). V lost 2 bases to trimming and J lost 5 bases, with 14 bases between them. The CDR3 has 14 amino acids. Germline CDR1 and CDR2: SGHDT and YYEEEE. This chain's CDR3 is CASSFPGPGNEQYF. As DNA, the CDR3 is TGTGCCAGCAGCTTCCCGGGGCCCGGCAACGAGCAGTACTTC.

The chain combines TRBV6-6 with TRBJ2-3; weak D call: TRBD1 (6 bases). V shed 4 bases and J shed 6 bases, with 11 bases lying between them. The CDR3 is made up of 13 amino acids. The germline V gene has CDR1 MNHNY and CDR2 SVGAGI (reference sequence). This CDR3 reads CASSLAQGDTQYF. The CDR3 nucleotides are TGTGCCAGCAGTTTGGCGCAGGGGGATACGCAGTATTTT.

V gene TRBV5-1 combines with J gene TRBJ2-2, with a tentative D call TRBD1 (6 bases). Germline V gene lookup returns CDR1 SGHRS and CDR2 YFSETQ. This CDR3 spans 16 amino acids. Trimming removed 0 bases at V and 1 base at J, with 10 bases between. This CDR3 is CASSLAATGNTGELFF. The DNA of the CDR3 is TGCGCCAGCAGCTTGGCCGCGACAGGGAACACCGGGGAGCTGTTTTTT.

The chain uses TRBV11-3 and TRBJ1-1, with no clear D. CDR3 length equals 15 residues. CDR1 and CDR2 from the germline V gene are SGHNT and YENEEA. As DNA, the CDR3 is TGTGCGCGGTCAGAGGTCCAGGTAATGAACACTGAAGCTTTCTTT. It is translated as CARSEVQVMNTEAFF.

The V and J genes are TRBV5-6 and TRBJ2-7; D may be TRBD2 (6 bases). V lost 5 bases and J 2 bases, leaving 14 bases between the germline ends. The CDR3 has 14 amino acids. Germline V gene lookup returns CDR1 SGHDT and CDR2 YYEEEE. CDR3 region: CASRYGGVAYEQYF. CDR3 DNA: TGTGCCAGCAGATATGGAGGGGTTGCCTACGAGCAGTACTTC.

The rearrangement links TRBV20-1 to TRBJ2-1; no definite D call. CDR1 and CDR2 (germline): DFQATT, SNEGSKA (reference sequence). CDR3 length: 11 amino acids. Trimming removed 6 bases at V and 8 bases at J, with 11 bases between. The CDR3 DNA reads as TGCAGTGCGGATCGATTGGATGAGCAGTTCTTC. Translating it yields CSADRLDEQFF.

The J gene is TRBJ1-4, the V gene TRBV6-5; TRBD1 agrees at 9 bases. Germline V gene sequence: CDR1 MNHEY, CDR2 SVGAGI. Germline trimming cut 9 bases from V and 4 bases from J; bases unmatched to any gene: 9. This CDR3 is built from 15 residues. The CDR3 loop reads CASSDRGQYNEKLFF. CDR3 coding DNA: TGTGCCAGTTCGGACAGGGGCCAATATAATGAAAAACTGTTTTTT.

The chain recombines TRBV25-1 with TRBJ2-5; no firm D call. The CDR3 covers 15 residues. Germline V gene sequence: CDR1 MGHDK, CDR2 SYGVNS. The V end lost 6 bases, the J end lost 5 bases, and 19 bases lay between the germline ends. The CDR3 is CASRPVGYHGETQYF. The CDR3 bases are TGTGCCAGCAGGCCCGTCGGGTACCACGGGGAGACCCAGTACTTC.

The chain carries TRBV28 and TRBJ2-1; TRBD2 matches 14 bases. V was clipped by 5 bases and J by 0 bases; unmatched bases: 0. In germline, CDR1 is MDHEN, CDR2 SYDVKM. The CDR3 runs to 16 residues. CDR3 DNA: TGTGCCAGCAGTGGGACTAGCGGGAGCTCCTACAATGAGCAGTTCTTC. Its protein product is CASSGTSGSSYNEQFF.

The rearrangement links TRBV11-2 to TRBJ2-1; 7 bases agree with TRBD1. Germline V CDR1 and CDR2: SGHAT, FQNNGV. V shed 5 bases, J shed 6 bases, and the junction held 7 bases outside the gene matches. CDR3 length: 14 amino acids. This chain's CDR3 is CASSHKTGFNEQFF. The CDR3 nucleotides read TGTGCCAGCAGCCATAAGACAGGGTTCAATGAGCAGTTCTTC.

The rearrangement uses TRBV28 and TRBJ1-1; 7 bases match TRBD1. V was pared by 2 bases and J by 2 bases, with 5 bases of the junction left unmatched. This CDR3 has 15 amino acids. The germline V gene encodes CDR1 MDHEN and CDR2 SYDVKM. CDR3 bases: TGTGCCAGCAGTTTAGCTGGGACAGTTAACACTGAAGCTTTCTTT. As protein: CASSLAGTVNTEAFF.

The rearrangement uses TRBV6-1 and TRBJ2-1, with TRBD2 identical over 10 bases. The trim removed 1 base at V and 2 bases at J, leaving 2 bases unmatched. This CDR3 is 16 amino acids long. Germline CDR1 is MNHNS and CDR2 is SASEGT. Written as DNA, the CDR3 is TGTGCCAGCAGTGAAGGCACTAGCGGGACCTACAATGAGCAGTTCTTC. Translating it yields CASSEGTSGTYNEQFF.